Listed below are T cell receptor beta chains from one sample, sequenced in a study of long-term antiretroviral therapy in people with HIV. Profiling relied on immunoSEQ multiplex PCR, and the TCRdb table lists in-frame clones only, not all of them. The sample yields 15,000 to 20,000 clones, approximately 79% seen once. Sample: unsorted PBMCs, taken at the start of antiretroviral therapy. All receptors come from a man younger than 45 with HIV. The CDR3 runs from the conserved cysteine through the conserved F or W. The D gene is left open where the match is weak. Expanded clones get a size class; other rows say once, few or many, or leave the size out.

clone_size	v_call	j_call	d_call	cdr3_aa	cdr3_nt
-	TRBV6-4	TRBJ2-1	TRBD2	CASSLAGGSEQFF	TGTGCCAGCAGTTTAGCGGGAGGGAGTGAGCAGTTCTTC
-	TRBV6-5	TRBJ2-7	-	CASSPRTYEQYF	TGTGCCAGCAGCCCCCGGACTTACGAGCAGTACTTC
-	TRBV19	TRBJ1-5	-	CASSIGAGADQPQHF	TGTGCCAGTAGTATCGGCGCGGGGGCCGATCAGCCCCAGCATTTT
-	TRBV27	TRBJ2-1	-	CASSLAGGYNEQFF	TGTGCCAGCAGTTTAGCGGGCGGCTACAATGAGCAGTTCTTC
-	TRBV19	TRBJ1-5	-	CASRTGLQPQHF	TGTGCCAGTAGAACAGGGTTACAGCCCCAGCATTTT
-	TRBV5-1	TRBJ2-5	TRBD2	CASMGLAGEQETQYF	TGCGCCAGCATGGGACTAGCGGGAGAACAAGAGACCCAGTACTTC
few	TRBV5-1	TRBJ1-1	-	CASSLAQGANTEAFF	TGCGCCAGCAGCTTGGCACAGGGAGCGAACACTGAAGCTTTCTTT
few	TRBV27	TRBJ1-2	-	CASSLLGPGREPYGYTF	TGTGCCAGCAGTTTACTTGGTCCGGGCAGGGAGCCTTATGGCTACACCTTC
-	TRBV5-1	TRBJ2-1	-	CASKEGTSRHEQFF	TGCGCCAGCAAGGAAGGGACTTCCAGACATGAGCAGTTCTTC
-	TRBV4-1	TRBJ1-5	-	CASSQEGGLFRNQPQHF	TGCGCCAGCAGCCAAGAGGGGGGGCTTTTTCGGAATCAGCCCCAGCATTTT
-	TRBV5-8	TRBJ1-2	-	CASSYRGASNYGYTF	TGTGCCAGCAGCTACCGGGGGGCCTCTAACTATGGCTACACCTTC
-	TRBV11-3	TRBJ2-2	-	CASSFPGAGGTGELFF	TGTGCCAGCAGCTTCCCGGGGGCCGGAGGAACCGGGGAGCTGTTTTTT
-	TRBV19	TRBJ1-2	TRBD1	CASSMGQAIYGYTF	TGTGCCAGTAGTATGGGACAGGCCATCTATGGCTACACCTTC
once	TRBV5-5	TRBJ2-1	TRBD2	CASSFRTSGDNEQFF	TGTGCCAGCAGCTTTAGGACTAGCGGGGACAATGAGCAGTTCTTC
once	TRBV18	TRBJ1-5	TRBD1	CASSFSLPGQGGQPQHF	TGTGCCAGCTCATTTTCCTTGCCGGGACAGGGCGGACAGCCCCAGCATTTT
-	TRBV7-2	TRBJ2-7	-	CASSLILYEQYF	TGTGCCAGCAGCTTAATCCTGTACGAGCAGTACTTC
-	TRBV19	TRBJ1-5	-	CATALTEIYNQPQHF	TGTGCCACCGCCCTGACAGAGATATACAATCAGCCCCAGCATTTT
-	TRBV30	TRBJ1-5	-	CAWSVGGAGQPQHF	TGTGCCTGGAGTGTGGGGGGGGCCGGGCAGCCCCAGCATTTT
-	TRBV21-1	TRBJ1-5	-	CASSKGGQGRNQPQHF	TGTGCCAGCAGCAAAGGGGGACAGGGACGCAATCAGCCCCAGCATTTT
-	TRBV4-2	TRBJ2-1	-	CASSPVKAGHNEQFF	TGTGCCAGCAGCCCAGTAAAGGCGGGGCACAATGAGCAGTTCTTC
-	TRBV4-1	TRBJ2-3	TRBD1	CASSQDPGQGTDTQYF	TGCGCCAGCAGCCAAGACCCGGGACAGGGCACAGATACGCAGTATTTT
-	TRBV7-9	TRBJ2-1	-	CATETSSYNEQFF	TGTGCCACCGAAACTAGCTCCTACAATGAGCAGTTCTTC
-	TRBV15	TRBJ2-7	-	CATSRDRYITYEQYF	TGTGCCACCAGCAGAGATAGGTACATCACCTACGAGCAGTACTTC
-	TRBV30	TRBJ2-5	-	CAWSPRWGAETQYF	TGTGCCTGGAGTCCAAGGTGGGGGGCGGAGACCCAGTACTTC
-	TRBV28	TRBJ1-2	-	CASNGQSVLGYTF	TGTGCCAGCAATGGGCAGTCGGTTCTTGGCTACACCTTC
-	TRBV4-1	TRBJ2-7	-	CASSQPGTAVYEQYF	TGCGCCAGCAGCCAACCCGGGACCGCTGTCTACGAGCAGTACTTC
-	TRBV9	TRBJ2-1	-	CASSVVVNEQFF	TGTGCCAGCAGCGTAGTGGTAAATGAGCAGTTCTTC
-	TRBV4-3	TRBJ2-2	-	CASSQDRKGENTGELFF	TGCGCCAGCAGCCAAGATCGGAAGGGGGAGAACACCGGGGAGCTGTTTTTT
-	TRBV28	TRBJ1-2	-	CASSLGGFSYGYTF	TGTGCCAGCAGTTTGGGGGGATTCAGCTATGGCTACACCTTC
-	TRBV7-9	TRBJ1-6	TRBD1	CASSPGQSYNSPLHF	TGTGCCAGCAGCCCGGGACAGAGTTATAATTCACCCCTCCACTTT
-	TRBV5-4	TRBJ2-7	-	CASSNRGGGYEQYF	TGTGCCAGCAGTAACAGGGGAGGAGGCTACGAGCAGTACTTC
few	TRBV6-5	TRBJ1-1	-	CASTHGGDTEAFF	TGTGCCAGCACCCATGGAGGAGACACTGAAGCTTTCTTT
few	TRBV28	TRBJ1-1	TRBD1	CASSSSADRDPEAFF	TGTGCCAGCAGCTCGTCGGCGGACAGGGACCCTGAAGCTTTCTTT
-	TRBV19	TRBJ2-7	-	CASSIKPTYEQYF	TGTGCCAGTAGTATAAAGCCAACCTACGAGCAGTACTTC
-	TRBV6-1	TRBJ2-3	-	CASRPRGQGTDTQYF	TGTGCCAGCAGGCCGCGGGGGCAGGGGACAGATACGCAGTATTTT
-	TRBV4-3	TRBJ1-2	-	CASSQAPQGYYGYTF	TGCGCCAGCAGCCAAGCCCCTCAGGGGTACTATGGCTACACCTTC
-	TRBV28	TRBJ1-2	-	CASSQGPRGYTF	TGTGCCAGCAGTCAGGGGCCGAGGGGCTACACCTTC
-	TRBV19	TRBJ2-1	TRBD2	CASRSLAGRFNEQFF	TGTGCCAGTAGAAGTCTAGCGGGGCGGTTCAATGAGCAGTTCTTC
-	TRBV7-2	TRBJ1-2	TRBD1	CASSFQQGQGYTF	TGTGCCAGCAGCTTTCAACAGGGGCAAGGCTACACCTTC